This T cell receptor beta chain was identified during a study of somatic mutations in cytotoxic T cells in rheumatoid arthritis. Turning to the study itself: Selected T-cell populations stained with V beta antibodies were isolated by flow sorting to nearly 100% purity; these included V beta1+ cells subjected to TCRB sequencing.

The data were produced by immunoSEQ multiplex PCR, yet TCRdb's version contains in-frame clones alone and is incomplete. The top ten clones hold over 9% of a sample with roughly 23,000 clones, 78% of them seen once. V lost 5 bases to trimming and J lost 10 bases, with 18 bases between them. Per the germline V gene, CDR1 is LNHNV and CDR2 is YYDKDF (reference sequence). CDR3 size: 15 residues. Input material: CD8+ T cells sorted from blood. The source of this sequence is an adult with rheumatoid arthritis. This chain joins TRBV15 and TRBJ1-6, with D perhaps TRBD1 (5 bases). The CDR3 spells CATSLSTDPRSPLHF. CDR3 in DNA: TGTGCCACCAGCCTATCGACAGATCCAAGATCACCCCTCCACTTT.